This T cell receptor (beta chain) was obtained from a study of cytomegalovirus exposure and HLA in healthy donors. Overall study results and limits: The authors reported that TCR beta sequences could predict HLA-A and HLA-B alleles. These predictions were accurate for most subjects in the first cohort. Analysis performed later showed TCR beta chains linked to HLA being more clonally expanded than equally common others.

The PCR made use of 60 Vbeta and 13 Jbeta primers. Clones were read by immunoSEQ multiplex PCR, and TCRdb kept only the in-frame ones, dropping some. The sample contains tens of thousands of clones, 65% to 90% of which appear only once. About this clone: Its antigen is unidentified.

CDR3 length: 15 residues. Trimming removed 4 bases from V and 4 bases from J; junction bases left unmatched: 7. The germline CDR1 and CDR2 sequences are MGHRA and YSYEKL. This chain joins TRBV4-1 and TRBJ2-1, with TRBD2 identical over 7 bases. Material for sequencing was PBMCs. The TCR sequence derives from a young woman in good health and CMV-seropositive. The CDR3 reads CASSPAGGRYNEQFF. CDR3 in DNA: TGCGCCAGCAGCCCGGCAGGCGGGAGATACAATGAGCAGTTCTTC.